Listed here is a single TCR beta chain. Its antigen is as yet unknown. The data stem from a study of shared clonotypes between healthy human individuals. Study at large: Donors, aged 18 to 49, were a couple of women and a few men.

Trimming at V came to 2 bases and at J to 1 base, leaving 6 bases not matched to a gene. There are 18 residues in the CDR3. The germline V gene has CDR1 MNHNS and CDR2 SASEGT. Terminally differentiated effector memory CD45RA+ cells were left out of the naive CD8 fraction, which was CD45RO-negative and positively selected for CCR7. Findings of the study overall: Sharing across a few donors was seen in around 5.1% of naive CD4 clonotypes.

Deep was the level used in running the assay. Using immunoSEQ multiplex PCR, the repertoire was profiled, and TCRdb retains in-frame clones only, with some absent. The table has about 2 million clones, about 95% seen once. The chain recombines TRBV6-1 with TRBJ2-2; TRBD2 matches at 11 bases. The sequenced sample consisted of naive CD8+ T cells sorted from blood. This clonotype originated in a man between 18 and 35 years old in good health. CDR3 protein: CASSELAGGLRNTGELFF. The CDR3 DNA follows: TGTGCCAGCAGTGAACTAGCGGGGGGACTGAGGAACACCGGGGAGCTGTTTTTT.